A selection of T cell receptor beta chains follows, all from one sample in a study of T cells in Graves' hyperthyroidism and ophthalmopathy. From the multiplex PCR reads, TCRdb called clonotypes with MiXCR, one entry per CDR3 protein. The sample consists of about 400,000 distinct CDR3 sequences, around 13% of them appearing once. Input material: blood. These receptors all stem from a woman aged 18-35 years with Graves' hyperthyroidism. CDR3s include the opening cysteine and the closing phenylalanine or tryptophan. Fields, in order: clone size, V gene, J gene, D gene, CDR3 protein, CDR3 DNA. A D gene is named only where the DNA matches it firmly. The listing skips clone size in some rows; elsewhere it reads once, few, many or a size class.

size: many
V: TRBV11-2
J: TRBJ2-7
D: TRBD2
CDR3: CASSLVELAGERQYF
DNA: TGTGCCAGCAGCTTAGTGGAACTAGCGGGAGAACGGCAGTACTTC

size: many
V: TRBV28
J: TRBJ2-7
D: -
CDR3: CASSVRDTRYEQYF
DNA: TGTGCCAGCAGTGTCCGGGACACTAGATACGAGCAGTACTTC

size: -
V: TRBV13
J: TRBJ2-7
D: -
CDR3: CASSLGPMSSYEQYF
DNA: TGTGCCAGCAGCTTGGGACCGATGAGCTCCTACGAGCAGTACTTC

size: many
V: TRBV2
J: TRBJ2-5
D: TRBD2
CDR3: CASSEVAGVGETQYF
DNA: TGTGCCAGCAGTGAAGTAGCGGGAGTAGGAGAGACCCAGTACTTC

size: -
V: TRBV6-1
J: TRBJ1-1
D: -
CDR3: CASSPTQRGLRMNTEAFF
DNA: TGTGCCAGCAGTCCTACTCAGAGGGGTTTGAGGATGAACACTGAAGCTTTCTTT

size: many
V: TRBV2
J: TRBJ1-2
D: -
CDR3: CASSEQPYGYTF
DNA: TGTGCCAGCAGTGAACAGCCCTATGGCTACACCTTC

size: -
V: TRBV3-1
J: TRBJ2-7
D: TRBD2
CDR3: CASSQDCREGGPTEQYF
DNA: TGTGCCAGCAGCCAAGATTGTCGTGAGGGAGGGCCCACCGAGCAGTACTTC

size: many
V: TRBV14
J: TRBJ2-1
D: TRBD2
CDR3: CASSQVLAGGRNEQFF
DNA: TGTGCCAGCAGCCAAGTCCTAGCGGGAGGGCGCAATGAGCAGTTCTTC

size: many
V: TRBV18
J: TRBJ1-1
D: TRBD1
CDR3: CASSRGDRVDLNTEAFF
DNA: TGTGCCAGCTCGCGAGGGGACAGGGTAGACCTGAACACTGAAGCTTTCTTT

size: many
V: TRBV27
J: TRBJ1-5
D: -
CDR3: CASNIPGLYRGNQPQHF
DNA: TGTGCCAGCAATATACCGGGACTCTACCGGGGCAATCAGCCCCAGCATTTT

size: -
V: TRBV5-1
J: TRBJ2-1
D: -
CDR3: CASSLGGQRVGDNEQFF
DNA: TGCGCCAGCAGCTTGGGTGGACAAAGGGTGGGGGACAATGAGCAGTTCTTC

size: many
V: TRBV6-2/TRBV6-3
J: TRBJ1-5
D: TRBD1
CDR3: CASSYAGQGSGNQPQHF
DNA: TGTGCCAGCAGTTACGCCGGACAGGGGTCGGGCAATCAGCCCCAGCATTTT

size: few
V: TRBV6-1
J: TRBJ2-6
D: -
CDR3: CASSSYWSSGANVLTF
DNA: TGTGCCAGCAGTTCCTACTGGAGCTCTGGGGCCAACGTCCTGACTTTC

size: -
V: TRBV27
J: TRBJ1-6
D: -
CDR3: CASSIGQNSPLHF
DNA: TGTGCCAGCAGTATCGGACAGAATTCACCCCTCCACTTT

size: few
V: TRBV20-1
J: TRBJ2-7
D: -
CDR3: CSALDFQRDEQYF
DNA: TGCAGTGCTCTAGATTTCCAGCGGGACGAGCAGTACTTC

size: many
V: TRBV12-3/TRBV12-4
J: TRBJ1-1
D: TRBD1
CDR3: CASTDDRGRGTEAFF
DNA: TGTGCCAGCACCGATGACAGGGGCCGCGGCACTGAAGCTTTCTTT

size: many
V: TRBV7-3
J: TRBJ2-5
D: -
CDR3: CASSQGSVETQYF
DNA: TGTGCCAGCAGCCAGGGAAGCGTAGAGACCCAGTACTTC

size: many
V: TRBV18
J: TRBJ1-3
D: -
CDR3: CASSPRQPSSGNTIYF
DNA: TGTGCCAGCTCACCACGTCAGCCGAGCTCTGGAAACACCATATATTTT

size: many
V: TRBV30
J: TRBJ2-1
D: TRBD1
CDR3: CAWIQGENNEQFF
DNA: TGTGCCTGGATACAGGGGGAGAACAATGAGCAGTTCTTC

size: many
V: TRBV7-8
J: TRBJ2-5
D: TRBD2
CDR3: CASSLALAGGQETQYF
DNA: TGTGCCAGCAGCTTAGCCCTAGCGGGAGGGCAAGAGACCCAGTACTTC

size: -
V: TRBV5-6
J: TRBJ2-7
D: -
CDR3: CASSQPLGALVGEQYF
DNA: TGTGCCAGCAGCCAACCTCTGGGGGCCCTGGTCGGCGAGCAGTACTTC

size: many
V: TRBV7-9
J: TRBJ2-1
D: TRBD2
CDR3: CASRARGLAGAYNEQFF
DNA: TGTGCCAGCAGGGCCCGGGGACTAGCGGGGGCCTACAATGAGCAGTTCTTC

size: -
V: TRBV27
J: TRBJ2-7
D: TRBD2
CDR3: CASREGLAGSSEQYF
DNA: TGTGCCAGCAGGGAGGGACTAGCGGGGTCCTCCGAGCAGTACTTC

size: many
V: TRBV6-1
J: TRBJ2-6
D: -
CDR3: CASSADGSGANVLTF
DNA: TGTGCCAGCAGTGCGGACGGCTCTGGGGCCAACGTCCTGACTTTC

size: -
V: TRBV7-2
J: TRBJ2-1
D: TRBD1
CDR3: CASSLPGTGGYDEQFF
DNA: TGTGCCAGCAGCTTGCCCGGGACAGGGGGTTACGATGAGCAGTTCTTC

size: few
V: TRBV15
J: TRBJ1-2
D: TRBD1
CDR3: CATSRVGTGDGYTF
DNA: TGTGCCACCAGCAGAGTAGGGACAGGGGATGGCTACACCTTC

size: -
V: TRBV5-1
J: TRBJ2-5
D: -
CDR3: CASSRGPSQETQYF
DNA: TGCGCCAGCAGCAGGGGACCGAGCCAAGAGACCCAGTACTTC

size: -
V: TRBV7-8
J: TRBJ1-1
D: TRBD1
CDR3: CASSLNWGTGQGNTEAFF
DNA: TGTGCCAGCAGCTTAAATTGGGGAACGGGACAGGGGAACACTGAAGCTTTCTTT

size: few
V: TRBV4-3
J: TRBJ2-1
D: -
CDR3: CASSQGQSSYNEQFF
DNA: TGCGCCAGCAGCCAAGGCCAGAGCTCCTACAATGAGCAGTTCTTC

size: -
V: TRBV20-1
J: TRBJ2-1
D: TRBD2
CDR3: CSAETSGRAGHNEQFF
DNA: TGCAGTGCTGAGACTAGCGGGAGGGCCGGACACAATGAGCAGTTCTTC

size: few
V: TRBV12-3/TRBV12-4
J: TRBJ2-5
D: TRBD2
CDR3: CASSTSYLPQTSGGVQETQYF
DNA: TGTGCCAGCAGTACCTCATACCTACCCCAAACTAGCGGGGGGGTACAAGAGACCCAGTACTTC

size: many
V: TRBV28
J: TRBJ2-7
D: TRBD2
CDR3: CATIPPGGSSYEQYF
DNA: TGTGCCACCATACCGCCGGGAGGGAGCTCCTACGAGCAGTACTTC

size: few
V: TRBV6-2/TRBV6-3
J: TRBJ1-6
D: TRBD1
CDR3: CASSNRDRVNSPLHF
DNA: TGTGCCAGCAGTAACCGGGACAGGGTAAACTCACCCCTCCACTTT

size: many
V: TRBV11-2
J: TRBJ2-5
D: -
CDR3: CASSYGLQETQYF
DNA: TGTGCCAGCAGCTACGGACTACAAGAGACCCAGTACTTC

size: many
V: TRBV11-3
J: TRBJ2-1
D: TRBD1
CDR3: CASSLLGSSGQGHEQFF
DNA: TGTGCCAGCAGCTTACTTGGCTCTTCGGGACAGGGCCATGAGCAGTTCTTC

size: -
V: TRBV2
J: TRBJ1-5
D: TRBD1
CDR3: CASNRDRGGQPQHF
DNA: TGTGCCAGCAACCGCGACAGGGGTGGACAGCCCCAGCATTTT

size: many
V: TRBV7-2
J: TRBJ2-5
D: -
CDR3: CASSLGGSYQETQYF
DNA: TGTGCCAGCAGCTTGGGCGGGTCGTACCAAGAGACCCAGTACTTC

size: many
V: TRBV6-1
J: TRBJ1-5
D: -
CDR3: CAGGGAAQPQHF
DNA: TGTGCCGGGGGGGGGGCGGCTCAGCCCCAGCATTTT

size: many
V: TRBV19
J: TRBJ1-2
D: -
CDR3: CASRNRNYGYTF
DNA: TGTGCCAGTAGAAACAGGAACTATGGCTACACCTTC

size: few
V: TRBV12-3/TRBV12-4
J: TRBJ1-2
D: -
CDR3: CASTAQGHNYGYTF
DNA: TGTGCCAGCACTGCACAGGGACATAACTATGGCTACACCTTC

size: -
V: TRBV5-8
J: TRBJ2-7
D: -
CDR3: CASSVGLSPSYEQYF
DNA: TGTGCCAGCAGCGTGGGACTTTCTCCCTCCTACGAGCAGTACTTC

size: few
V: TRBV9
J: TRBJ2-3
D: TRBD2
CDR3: CASSLSPEMTSGRAEDTQYF
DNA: TGTGCCAGCAGCCTATCCCCGGAGATGACTAGCGGGAGGGCCGAAGATACGCAGTATTTT

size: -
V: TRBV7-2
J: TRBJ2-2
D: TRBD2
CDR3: CASRLAGVVGELFF
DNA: TGTGCCAGCAGACTAGCGGGAGTCGTCGGGGAGCTGTTTTTT

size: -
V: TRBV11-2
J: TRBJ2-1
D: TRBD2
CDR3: CASRPWTSGRASNEQFF
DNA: TGTGCCAGCAGGCCATGGACTAGCGGGAGGGCGTCGAATGAGCAGTTCTTC

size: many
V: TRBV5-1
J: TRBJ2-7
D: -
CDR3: CASSLYGDASYEQYF
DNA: TGCGCCAGCAGCTTGTACGGGGACGCCTCCTACGAGCAGTACTTC

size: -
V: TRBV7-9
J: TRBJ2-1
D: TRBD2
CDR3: CASSREGVGEQFF
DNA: TGTGCCAGCAGCCGGGAGGGGGTGGGTGAGCAGTTCTTC

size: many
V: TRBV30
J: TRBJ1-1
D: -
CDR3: CAWSPTDSKAFF
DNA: TGTGCCTGGAGCCCCACCGACAGCAAAGCTTTCTTT

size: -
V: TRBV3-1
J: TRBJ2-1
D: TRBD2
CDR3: CASSQGTSGNEQFF
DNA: TGTGCCAGCAGCCAAGGGACTAGCGGGAATGAGCAGTTCTTC

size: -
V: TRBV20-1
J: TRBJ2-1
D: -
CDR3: CSASDPLSYNEQFF
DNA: TGCAGTGCTAGTGACCCCCTCTCATACAATGAGCAGTTCTTC

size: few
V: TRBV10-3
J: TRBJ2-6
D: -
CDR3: CAISGSGANVLTF
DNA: TGTGCCATCAGTGGATCTGGGGCCAACGTCCTGACTTTC

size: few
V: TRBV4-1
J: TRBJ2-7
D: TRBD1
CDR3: CASSRWTGRACEQYF
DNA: TGCGCCAGCAGCCGATGGACAGGGCGGGCCTGCGAGCAGTACTTC

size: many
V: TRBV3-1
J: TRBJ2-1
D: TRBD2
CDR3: CASSQDGLAGGYNEQFF
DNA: TGTGCCAGCAGCCAAGATGGCCTAGCGGGAGGTTACAATGAGCAGTTCTTC

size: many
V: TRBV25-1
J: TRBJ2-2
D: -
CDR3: CASSDGGAGTGELFF
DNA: TGTGCCAGCAGTGATGGGGGGGCAGGAACCGGGGAGCTGTTTTTT

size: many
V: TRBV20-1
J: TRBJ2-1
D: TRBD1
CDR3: CSAGGQGNEQFF
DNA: TGCAGTGCTGGGGGACAGGGCAATGAGCAGTTCTTC

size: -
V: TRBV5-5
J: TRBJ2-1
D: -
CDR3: CASRHKDSPLDEQFF
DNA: TGTGCCAGCAGACACAAGGACAGCCCTTTGGATGAGCAGTTCTTC